Listed here are 28 T cell receptor beta chains from one sample, sequenced in a study of cytomegalovirus exposure and HLA in healthy donors. It was with 60 Vbeta and 13 Jbeta primers that the PCR ran. The protocol was immunoSEQ multiplex PCR, while the TCRdb copy is restricted to in-frame clones and leaves out a portion. In the table there are some 65,000 clones, more than 60% of which are singletons. Sequenced material: PBMCs. The receptor set was obtained from a woman between 35 and 50 years old in good health and CMV-seropositive.

This rearrangement joins TRBV7-2 to TRBJ2-3, with D maybe TRBD2 (6 bases). Trimming cost V 7 bases and J 2 bases, with 13 bases left between them. CDR1 and CDR2 (germline): SGHTA, FQGNSA. The CDR3 has 14 amino acids. CDR3 sequence (DNA): TGTGCCAGCAACCCGCGGGGACCCACAGATACGCAGTATTTT. Translated, it gives CASNPRGPTDTQYF.

This chain joins TRBV29-1 and TRBJ2-3, with D possibly being TRBD1 (6 bases). Trimming took 2 bases from V and 2 from J, leaving 14 bases between them. The CDR3 is made up of 15 amino acids. The V gene's germline CDR1 is SQVTM and CDR2 ANQGSEA. The CDR3 sequence is CSVENRAAYTDTQYF. The CDR3 bases are TGCAGCGTTGAAAACAGGGCGGCCTACACAGATACGCAGTATTTT.

This clone has just a few counts. This chain uses TRBV9 with TRBJ1-1; D perhaps matches TRBD1 (5 bases). The length of the CDR3 is 13 residues. Looked up from germline, CDR1 is SGDLS and CDR2 is YYNGEE. The V and J ends lost 1 base and 8 bases respectively, with 12 bases between them. CDR3: CASSVSPGGEAFF. The CDR3 DNA reads TGTGCCAGCAGCGTAAGCCCGGGGGGAGAAGCTTTCTTT.

The CDR3 DNA is TGTGCCAGCAGTCGACGGACAGAAGCTTTCTTT. Translated, it gives CASSRRTEAFF. The rearrangement uses TRBV6-5 and TRBJ1-1; D perhaps matches TRBD1 (5 bases). The germline V gene encodes CDR1 MNHEY and CDR2 SVGAGI. The CDR3 length is 11 residues. V shed 5 bases and J shed 8 bases, with 9 bases lying between them.

The chain recombines TRBV18 with TRBJ1-5; D is perhaps TRBD1 (6 bases). Germline CDR1 and CDR2: KGHSH and LQKENI. Trimming removed 3 bases from V and 5 bases from J, with 14 bases in between. This CDR3 spans 15 amino acids. Here the CDR3 reads CASSPQRTVDQPQHF. CDR3 DNA: TGTGCCAGCTCACCCCAAAGGACAGTCGATCAGCCCCAGCATTTT.

The rearrangement links TRBV18 to TRBJ1-3; the D gene is possibly TRBD1 (5 bases). Trimming removed 6 bases from V and 3 bases from J, with 15 bases in between. The germline V gene has CDR1 KGHSH and CDR2 LQKENI. The CDR3 length is 15 residues. CDR3 in DNA: TGTGCCAGCTCCGAAGCTTCAGGGTTTGGAAACACCATATATTTT. Translated, it gives CASSEASGFGNTIYF.

The chain combines TRBV7-9 with TRBJ2-3; TRBD2 aligns across 15 bases. The CDR3 spans 16 residues. CDR1 and CDR2 (germline): SEHNR, FQNEAQ (reference sequence). With V trimmed by 3 bases and J by 4 bases, 2 bases remained unmatched. The CDR3 region has the DNA TGTGCCAGCAGCTTCGGACTAGCGGGGGGGTCAGATACGCAGTATTTT. It specifies CASSFGLAGGSDTQYF.

This clone showed up just once. This chain connects TRBV9 to TRBJ1-5, with D possibly matching TRBD1 (5 bases). The CDR3 totals 15 residues. Trimming pared 4 bases from V and 6 bases from J, leaving 17 bases between. The germline CDR1 and CDR2 sequences are SGDLS and YYNGEE. The CDR3 nucleotides read TGTGCCAGCAGCCCACCACAGGACACTTGTCAGCCCCAGCATTTT. Protein sequence: CASSPPQDTCQPQHF.

This clone was seen a few times. The chain combines TRBV6-5 with TRBJ2-1, with a tentative D call TRBD1 (5 bases). V lost 6 bases and J lost 11, with 17 bases in between. Germline V gives CDR1 MNHEY, CDR2 SVGAGI. This CDR3 spans 13 amino acids. Here the CDR3 reads CASSLLGPGKQFF. CDR3 bases: TGTGCCAGCAGCCTACTCGGGCCAGGGAAGCAGTTCTTC.

The chain carries TRBV14 and TRBJ2-2; no reliable D call. This CDR3 is 18 amino acids long. CDR1 and CDR2 from the germline V gene are SGHDN and FVKESK. V was clipped by 0 bases and J by 3 bases, with 17 bases between them. This chain's CDR3 is CASSQESPLGPHTGELFF. For the CDR3, the DNA is TGTGCCAGCAGCCAAGAATCCCCGCTGGGCCCCCACACCGGGGAGCTGTTTTTT.

This rearrangement joins TRBV29-1 to TRBJ2-6, with D perhaps TRBD2 (5 bases). Germline CDR1 reads SQVTM; CDR2 reads ANQGSEA. This CDR3 is built from 13 residues. V shed 3 bases and J shed 4 bases, with 7 bases lying between them. The CDR3 DNA reads as TGCAGCGTTGACGGGGTGGGGGCCAACGTCCTGACTTTC. Translated: CSVDGVGANVLTF.

This clone has only a few counts. CDR3 sequence reads: CASSSPGLDPEQFF. CDR3 nucleotides: TGTGCCAGCAGCTCACCGGGACTAGACCCTGAGCAGTTCTTC. The chain couples TRBV7-2 to TRBJ2-1; the match to TRBD2 covers 8 bases. Trimming removed 4 bases from V and 9 bases from J; junction bases left unmatched: 8. This CDR3 has 14 residues. Per germline, CDR1 SGHTA and CDR2 FQGNSA. Full variable domain (outside the CDR3, taken from reference TRBV7-2 and TRBJ2-1): GAGVSQSPSNKVTEKGKDVELRCDPISGHTALYWYRQSLGQGLEFLIYFQGNSAPDKSGLPSDRFSAERTGGSVSTLTIQRTQQEDSAVYLCASSSPGLDPEQFFGPGTRLTVL.

The V gene is TRBV28, the J gene TRBJ2-3; 7 bases map to TRBD2. Germline CDR1 reads MDHEN; CDR2 reads SYDVKM. V was pared by 4 bases and J by 1 base, with 5 bases of the junction left unmatched. The CDR3 contains 15 residues. The CDR3 sequence: CASSSAGRGTDTQYF. The CDR3 DNA is TGTGCCAGCAGTTCGGCGGGGAGGGGCACAGATACGCAGTATTTT. The full variable domain, in which reference TRBV28 and TRBJ2-3 provide the parts outside the CDR3, is DVKVTQSSRYLVKRTGEKVFLECVQDMDHENMFWYRQDPGLGLRLIYFSYDVKMKEKGDIPEGYSVSREKKERFSLILESASTNQTSMYLCASSSAGRGTDTQYFGPGTRLTVL.

V usage is TRBV7-2 and J usage is TRBJ2-1; no clear D. V dropped 6 bases and J dropped 0 bases, with 12 bases sitting between them. There are 15 residues in the CDR3. Germline V gives CDR1 SGHTA, CDR2 FQGNSA. CDR3 bases: TGTGCCAGCAGTCCTGTCATGAGCTCCTACAATGAGCAGTTCTTC. Translating it yields CASSPVMSSYNEQFF.

V usage is TRBV5-4 and J usage is TRBJ2-5; D is undetermined. Trimming pared 1 base from V and 5 bases from J, leaving 9 bases between. This CDR3 has 13 amino acids. CDR1 and CDR2 from the germline V gene are SGHNT and YYREEE (reference sequence). CDR3 coding DNA: TGTGCCAGCAGCTTGCTTGAGGCCGAGACCCAGTACTTC. Translation: CASSLLEAETQYF.

The chain couples TRBV5-4 to TRBJ1-2; tentative D call: TRBD1 (6 bases). The CDR3 totals 16 residues. From germline, CDR1 is SGHNT and CDR2 YYREEE (reference sequence). V dropped 3 bases and J dropped 4 bases, with 19 bases sitting between them. The CDR3: CASSSVGIQGSYGYTF. CDR3 DNA sequence: TGTGCCAGCAGCTCTGTGGGGATACAGGGCTCCTATGGCTACACCTTC.

V is TRBV5-6 and J is TRBJ2-7; a possible D gene is TRBD1 (6 bases). CDR3 size: 15 residues. Trimming shortened V by 3 bases and J by 5 bases, and 18 bases separated the two germline ends. CDR1 is SGHDT and CDR2 is YYEEEE in the germline V gene. The CDR3 DNA reads TGTGCCAGCAGCTGGGGCTACGCAGGGGTAAACGAGCAGTACTTC. It encodes CASSWGYAGVNEQYF.

V gene TRBV2 combines with J gene TRBJ1-2, with D possibly TRBD1 on 5 matching bases. The length of the CDR3 is 13 residues. Trimming pared 5 bases from V and 5 bases from J, leaving 12 bases between. The germline V gene has CDR1 SNHLY and CDR2 FYNNEI. CDR3 sequence reads: CASSLTGRYGYTF. CDR3 nucleotide sequence: TGTGCCAGCAGTTTAACAGGACGGTATGGCTACACCTTC. Based on the CDR3 plus reference TRBV2 and TRBJ1-2, the full variable domain is EPEVTQTPSHQVTQMGQEVILRCVPISNHLYFYWYRQILGQKVEFLVSFYNNEISEKSEIFDDQFSVERPDGSNFTLKIRSTKLEDSAMYFCASSLTGRYGYTFGSGTRLTVV.

The chain is built from TRBV10-3 and TRBJ1-1, with 7 bases identical to TRBD1. CDR3 length: 14 amino acids. J lost 3 bases, V lost 5 bases, and 6 bases had no gene match. CDR1 and CDR2 from the germline V gene are ENHRY and SYGVKD. CDR3 DNA sequence: TGTGCCATCAGTTCAGGGGGGACGGACACTGAAGCTTTCTTT. This gives the protein CAISSGGTDTEAFF.

The J gene is TRBJ2-2, the V gene TRBV6-6; possible D gene TRBD2, 5 bases. CDR1 is MNHNY and CDR2 is SVGAGI in the germline V gene (reference sequence). The CDR3 covers 14 residues. V was cut by 2 bases and J by 5 bases, with 9 bases left in between. CDR3 sequence reads: CASSYDGETGELFF. The DNA of the CDR3 is TGTGCCAGCAGTTACGACGGGGAGACCGGGGAGCTGTTTTTT.

The rearrangement links TRBV9 to TRBJ2-7; 8 positions agree with TRBD1. The length of the CDR3 is 14 residues. Germline CDR1 SGDLS, CDR2 YYNGEE. V lost 4 bases to trimming and J lost 3 bases; unmatched junction nucleotides: 6. Here the CDR3 reads CASSIRDRSYEQYF. As DNA, the CDR3 is TGTGCCAGCAGCATTCGGGACAGGAGCTACGAGCAGTACTTC.

The V and J genes are TRBV25-1 and TRBJ1-2; unclear D gene. Germline V gives CDR1 MGHDK, CDR2 SYGVNS. V was clipped by 3 bases and J by 0 bases, with 2 bases between them. The length of the CDR3 is 12 residues. For the CDR3, the DNA is TGTGCCAGCAGTGACACTAACTATGGCTACACCTTC. Amino acid sequence: CASSDTNYGYTF.

The chain couples TRBV10-1 to TRBJ1-1, with a possible D match to TRBD1 (5 bases). The V end lost 0 bases, the J end lost 11 bases, and 16 bases lay between the germline ends. Germline V CDR1 and CDR2: WNHNN, SYGVQD (reference sequence). The CDR3 totals 14 residues. The CDR3 region has the DNA TGCGCCAGCAGTGAGTCGACTCAGGGTTTTGGGGCTTTCTTT. Its translation: CASSESTQGFGAFF.

J is TRBJ1-1 and V is TRBV19; D is perhaps TRBD1 (5 bases). V was cut by 3 bases and J by 5 bases, with 13 bases left in between. The CDR3 extends over 14 amino acids. Germline CDR1 and CDR2: LNHDA and SQIVND (reference sequence). CDR3 nucleotide sequence: TGTGCCAGTAGTATTAGGGGCGGTGGGACTGAAGCTTTCTTT. The encoded protein is CASSIRGGGTEAFF. Filled out from reference TRBV19 and TRBJ1-1, the complete variable domain reads DGGITQSPKYLFRKEGQNVTLSCEQNLNHDAMYWYRQDPGQGLRLIYYSQIVNDFQKGDIAEGYSVSREKKESFPLTVTSAQKNPTAFYLCASSIRGGGTEAFFGQGTRLTVV.

This chain joins TRBV7-6 and TRBJ2-3, with D possibly matching TRBD2 (5 bases). The CDR3 runs 13 residues. Per the germline V gene, CDR1 is SGHVS and CDR2 is FNYEAQ. Trimming shortened V by 5 bases and J by 11 bases, and 17 bases separated the two germline ends. CDR3 amino acids: CASSQAEGLKQYF. CDR3 nucleotide sequence: TGTGCCAGCAGCCAAGCGGAAGGCCTAAAGCAGTATTTT. Looking up the rest from reference TRBV7-6 and TRBJ2-3 gives the full variable domain: GAGVSQSPRYKVTKRGQDVALRCDPISGHVSLYWYRQALGQGPEFLTYFNYEAQQDKSGLPNDRFSAERPEGSISTLTIQRTEQRDSAMYRCASSQAEGLKQYFGPGTRLTVL.

The chain carries TRBV4-1 and TRBJ2-7; 7 bases fit TRBD2. CDR3 length: 18 amino acids. The J segment lost 3 bases and the V segment lost 0 bases, leaving 14 bases of the junction unmatched. The germline CDR1 and CDR2 sequences are MGHRA and YSYEKL. CDR3 nucleotide sequence: TGCGCCAGCAGCCAAGATGAGGGGATGGGCGGGGGAAGCTACGAGCAGTACTTC. It specifies CASSQDEGMGGGSYEQYF.

The chain has TRBV19 and TRBJ1-1; D gene uncertain. This CDR3 comprises 15 residues. Trimming stripped 1 base from V and 3 bases from J, with 12 bases between. Germline CDR1 is LNHDA and CDR2 is SQIVND (reference sequence). CDR3 sequence (DNA): TGTGCCAGTAGTATAGTTGGCAGGTCGGACACTGAAGCTTTCTTT. It codes for CASSIVGRSDTEAFF.

V usage is TRBV6-1 and J usage is TRBJ1-5, with 9 positions matching TRBD1. Trimming cost V 7 bases and J 2 bases; bases outside gene matches: 3. There are 14 residues in the CDR3. The germline CDR1 and CDR2 sequences are MNHNS and SASEGT. The CDR3 DNA is TGTGCCAGCACCCGACAGGGGGGCAATCAGCCCCAGCATTTT. Translating gives CASTRQGGNQPQHF.